This TCR beta chain was identified in a study of CD8+ T cells in alopecia areata. Overall study results and limits: On tofacitinib, scalp and blood still held many of the expanded lesional clones. Resident alphabeta T-cell populations of normal skin are likewise subject to sequencing in scalp samples.

This clone was counted ten times or more. Its cognate antigen is unknown. Isolated RNA was reverse transcribed into cDNA used as the sequencing template. Assay used: immunoSEQ multiplex PCR; TCRdb lists only in-frame clones, some missing. The table lists roughly 100,000 clones, about 40% of them singletons. Treatment in this sample: oral pan-JAK inhibitor, 5-10 mg twice daily. The CDR3 sequence is 16 residues long. Trimming pared 2 bases from V and 0 bases from J, leaving 9 bases between. Germline V gives CDR1 SGDLS, CDR2 YYNGEE. This TCR was recovered from a human donor with alopecia areata. The sequencing here drew on CD8+ T cells sorted from blood, taken at week 24, from a patient treated with tofacitinib. J is TRBJ2-6 and V is TRBV9, with a tentative D call TRBD1 (5 bases). DNA of the CDR3: TGTGCCAGCAGCGTCGACAGCAACTCTGGGGCCAACGTCCTGACTTTC. Residues: CASSVDSNSGANVLTF.